This is a list of T cell receptor beta chains from one sample in a study of T cell responses to AZD1222 COVID-19 vaccine. Method: immunoSEQ multiplex PCR; TCRdb's copy keeps in-frame clones and lacks some. Of some 130,000 clones in the sample, 84% are singletons; the top ten hold about 4%. The sample was peripheral blood, taken on day 0 of AZD1222 vaccination. These TCRs come from an adult in good health. CDR3s include the opening cysteine and the closing phenylalanine or tryptophan. A D gene is named only where the DNA matches it firmly. Size is stated for part of the rows, as once, few or many counts, or as a class when the clone is expanded.

clone size,J gene,D gene,V gene,CDR3 protein,CDR3 DNA
NA,TRBJ1-2,TRBD1,TRBV6-5,CASSSTGVNYGYTF,TGTGCCAGCAGCTCCACAGGGGTTAACTATGGCTACACCTTC
NA,TRBJ2-2,NA,TRBV5-1,CASSLDGAGELFF,TGCGCCAGCAGCTTGGACGGCGCCGGGGAGCTGTTTTTT
NA,TRBJ2-5,NA,TRBV19,CASTTRGGRETQYF,TGTGCCAGTACCACGAGAGGGGGGCGGGAGACCCAGTACTTC
NA,TRBJ1-5,TRBD1,TRBV19,CASTRQGASNQPQHF,TGTGCCAGTACCCGACAGGGGGCGAGCAATCAGCCCCAGCATTTT
NA,TRBJ1-6,NA,TRBV28,CASSTEQSYDSPLHF,TGTGCCAGCAGTACCGAACAGTCCTATGATTCACCCCTCCACTTT
few,TRBJ1-2,NA,TRBV30,CAWTDSGDYGYTF,TGTGCCTGGACGGACAGCGGAGACTATGGCTACACCTTC
NA,TRBJ1-1,NA,TRBV25-1,CASSELTEAFF,TGTGCCAGCAGTGAGCTGACTGAAGCTTTCTTT
NA,TRBJ1-2,NA,TRBV5-6,CASSLGRNPDGYTF,TGTGCCAGCAGCTTGGGACGCAACCCGGACGGCTACACCTTC
NA,TRBJ1-6,TRBD1,TRBV5-6,CASNKIQGMGSPLHF,TGTGCCAGCAACAAAATACAGGGGATGGGTTCACCCCTCCACTTT
NA,TRBJ2-7,TRBD2,TRBV5-1,CASSLEAAGAPYEQYF,TGCGCCAGCAGCTTGGAGGCAGCGGGGGCCCCCTACGAGCAGTACTTC
NA,TRBJ1-5,TRBD1,TRBV6-6,CASSPTKPGQGRGQPQHF,TGTGCCAGCAGTCCTACCAAACCGGGACAGGGTAGGGGTCAGCCCCAGCATTTT
NA,TRBJ2-1,NA,TRBV5-4,CASSFGGGGFEQWNEQFF,TGTGCCAGCAGCTTTGGGGGTGGCGGGTTCGAGCAGTGGAATGAGCAGTTCTTC
once,TRBJ1-5,TRBD1,TRBV28,CASTRDRVNQPQHF,TGTGCCAGCACTCGGGACAGGGTCAATCAGCCCCAGCATTTT
NA,TRBJ1-1,NA,TRBV10-3,CAISDRGMGTEAFF,TGTGCCATCAGTGATCGGGGTATGGGGACTGAAGCTTTCTTT
NA,TRBJ2-3,TRBD2,TRBV28,CASKERGGRTDTQYF,TGTGCCAGCAAGGAACGGGGGGGGAGGACAGATACGCAGTATTTT
NA,TRBJ1-2,TRBD1,TRBV5-6,CASSMDRTYYGYTF,TGTGCCAGCAGCATGGACAGGACCTACTATGGCTACACCTTC
NA,TRBJ1-5,NA,TRBV16,CASSQWGSNQPQHF,TGTGCCAGCAGCCAATGGGGGAGCAATCAGCCCCAGCATTTT
NA,TRBJ2-2,TRBD1,TRBV6-5,CASKLGGPNTGELFF,TGTGCCAGCAAATTAGGGGGCCCAAACACCGGGGAGCTGTTTTTT
NA,TRBJ2-2,NA,TRBV6-4,CASSDSIGANTGELFF,TGTGCCAGCAGTGACTCTATAGGGGCGAACACCGGGGAGCTGTTTTTT
NA,TRBJ2-3,TRBD1,TRBV7-3,CASSPWITGGISTDTQYF,TGTGCCAGCAGCCCCTGGATAACAGGGGGGATTAGCACAGATACGCAGTATTTT
NA,TRBJ2-7,TRBD1,TRBV28,CASRLGTAYEQYF,TGTGCCAGCAGGTTAGGGACAGCCTACGAGCAGTACTTC
NA,TRBJ2-1,NA,TRBV18,CASSPPERAYNEQFF,TGTGCCAGCTCACCCCCGGAGAGGGCCTACAATGAGCAGTTCTTC
few,TRBJ2-3,NA,TRBV9,CASSVQATDTQYF,TGTGCCAGCAGCGTACAGGCCACAGATACGCAGTATTTT
NA,TRBJ2-2,TRBD2,TRBV19,CASGASGGNTGELFF,TGTGCCAGTGGGGCCAGCGGGGGAAACACCGGGGAGCTGTTTTTT
NA,TRBJ1-1,TRBD1,TRBV7-2,CASSLAQGQGKAFF,TGTGCCAGCAGCTTAGCGCAGGGACAGGGTAAGGCTTTCTTT
few,TRBJ1-2,TRBD1,TRBV5-1,CASISGTGGKHF,TGCGCCAGCATTTCCGGGACAGGCGGCAAACACTTC
NA,TRBJ1-3,NA,TRBV6-1,CASSEVAASGNTIYF,TGTGCCAGCAGTGAAGTAGCAGCTTCTGGAAACACCATATATTTT
NA,TRBJ2-7,TRBD2,TRBV4-2,CASSQDRGRGTSGSYEQYF,TGTGCCAGCAGCCAAGATCGGGGACGAGGGACTAGCGGGTCCTACGAGCAGTACTTC
NA,TRBJ2-7,NA,TRBV7-8,CASSLGAIGALTYEQYF,TGTGCCAGCAGCTTAGGCGCCATAGGGGCCCTGACCTACGAGCAGTACTTC
NA,TRBJ2-1,TRBD1,TRBV29-1,CSVERGQGMKVDEQFF,TGCAGCGTTGAAAGAGGACAGGGGATGAAGGTCGATGAGCAGTTCTTC
NA,TRBJ2-7,NA,TRBV6-5,CASSGLTQGRGEQYF,TGTGCCAGCAGCGGACTAACACAGGGGAGGGGCGAGCAGTACTTC
NA,TRBJ1-1,NA,TRBV19,CASSSRLNTEAFF,TGTGCCAGTAGTTCAAGACTGAACACTGAAGCTTTCTTT
NA,TRBJ1-6,NA,TRBV15,CATSREVGSYNSPLHF,TGTGCCACCAGCAGAGAAGTAGGCTCCTATAATTCACCCCTCCACTTT
NA,TRBJ1-2,NA,TRBV28,CASRMSDFYGYTF,TGTGCCAGCAGGATGTCAGATTTCTATGGCTACACCTTC
NA,TRBJ1-4,TRBD1,TRBV5-1,CASSRTGEGEKLFF,TGCGCCAGCAGCAGGACAGGGGAGGGTGAAAAACTGTTTTTT
NA,TRBJ2-1,NA,TRBV21-1,CAINRAFLHLYNEQFF,TGTGCCATCAACCGTGCTTTTCTCCACCTTTACAATGAGCAGTTCTTC
NA,TRBJ1-2,NA,TRBV5-1,CASSFASVSNYGYTF,TGCGCCAGCAGCTTTGCCTCTGTTTCTAACTATGGCTACACCTTC
many,TRBJ1-5,TRBD1,TRBV28,CASFRQGGHQPQHF,TGTGCCAGTTTTCGACAGGGAGGTCATCAGCCCCAGCATTTT
NA,TRBJ2-1,NA,TRBV10-3,CAISESSGGEQFF,TGTGCCATCAGTGAGTCGTCCGGGGGTGAGCAGTTCTTC
NA,TRBJ2-5,NA,TRBV6-5,CASRPGLVQETQYF,TGTGCCAGCAGACCGGGACTGGTACAAGAGACCCAGTACTTC
once,TRBJ1-1,NA,TRBV28,CASSYPQGNTEAFF,TGTGCCAGCAGTTATCCACAGGGGAACACTGAAGCTTTCTTT